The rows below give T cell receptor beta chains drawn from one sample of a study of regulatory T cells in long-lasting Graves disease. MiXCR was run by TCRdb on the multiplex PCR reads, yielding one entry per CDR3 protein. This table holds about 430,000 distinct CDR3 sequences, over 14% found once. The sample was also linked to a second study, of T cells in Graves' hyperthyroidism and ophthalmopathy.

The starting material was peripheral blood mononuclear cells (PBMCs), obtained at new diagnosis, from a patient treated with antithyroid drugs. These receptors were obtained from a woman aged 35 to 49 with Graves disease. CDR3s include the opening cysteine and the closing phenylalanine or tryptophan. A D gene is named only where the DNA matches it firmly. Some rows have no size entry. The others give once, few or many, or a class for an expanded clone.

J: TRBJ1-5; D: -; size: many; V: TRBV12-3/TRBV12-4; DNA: TGTGCCAGCAGTCAATTACAGGGTAACAATCAGCCCCAGCATTTT; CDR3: CASSQLQGNNQPQHF
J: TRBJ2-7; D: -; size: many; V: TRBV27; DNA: TGTGCCAGCAGCGGCGGGGTTTTCTACGAGCAGTACTTC; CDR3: CASSGGVFYEQYF
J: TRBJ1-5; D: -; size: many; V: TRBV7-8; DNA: TGTGCCAGCAGCTTAGACCTGGACAGTTATCAGCCCCAGCATTTT; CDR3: CASSLDLDSYQPQHF
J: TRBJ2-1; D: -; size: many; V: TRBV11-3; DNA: TGTGCCAGCAGCTTACGGCGGGTCGGTCGGTACAATGAGCAGTTCTTC; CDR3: CASSLRRVGRYNEQFF
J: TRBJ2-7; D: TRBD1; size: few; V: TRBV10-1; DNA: TGCGCCAGAAGGACAGGGGCCTACGAGCAGTACTTC; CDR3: CARRTGAYEQYF
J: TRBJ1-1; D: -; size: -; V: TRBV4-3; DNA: TGCGCCAGCAGCCAACAGGCGAGAGGGGGCACTGAAGCTTTCTTT; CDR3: CASSQQARGGTEAFF
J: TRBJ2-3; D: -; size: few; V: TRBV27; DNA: TGTGCCAGCAGTTTAGGGCAGGGGATAGATACGCAGTATTTT; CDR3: CASSLGQGIDTQYF
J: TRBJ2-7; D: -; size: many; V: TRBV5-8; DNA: TGTGCCAGCAGCCCCAATTACAGGGTTCGTGGGCAGGACGAGCAGTACTTC; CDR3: CASSPNYRVRGQDEQYF
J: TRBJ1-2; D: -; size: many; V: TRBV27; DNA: TGTGCCAGCAGTTTGACGGCAGGGTACGACCCGGTTTTGGGTGGCTACACCTTC; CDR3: CASSLTAGYDPVLGGYTF
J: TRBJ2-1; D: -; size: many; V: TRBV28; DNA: TGTGCCAGCAGTTTGGGGCAGATCTACAATGAGCAGTTCTTC; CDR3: CASSLGQIYNEQFF
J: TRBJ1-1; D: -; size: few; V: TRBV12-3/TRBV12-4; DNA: TGTGCCAGCAAAGCTTCTAAGTGGGGTGCTTTCTTT; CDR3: CASKASKWGAFF
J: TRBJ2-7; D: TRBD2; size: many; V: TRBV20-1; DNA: TGCAGTGCTAGACGGCCGGGACTAGCGTCCTACGAGCAGTACTTC; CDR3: CSARRPGLASYEQYF
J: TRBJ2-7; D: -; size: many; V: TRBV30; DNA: TGTGCCTGGAAAGGCAGCTTCTACGAGCAGTACTTC; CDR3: CAWKGSFYEQYF
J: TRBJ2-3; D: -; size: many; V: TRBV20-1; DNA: TGCAGTGCTAGAGAGGGGCGCAAGACAGATACGCAGTATTTT; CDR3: CSAREGRKTDTQYF
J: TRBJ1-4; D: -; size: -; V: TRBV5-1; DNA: TGCGCCAGTTCCGAACTGCAGAGGGGGGAAAAACTGTTTTTT; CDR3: CASSELQRGEKLFF
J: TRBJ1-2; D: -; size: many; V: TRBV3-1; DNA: TGTGCCAGCAGCCAAGAAAGTTACTTATACTTC; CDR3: CASSQESYLYF
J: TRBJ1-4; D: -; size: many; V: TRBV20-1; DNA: TGCAGTGCTAGGAGCGTCCGTGCAACTAATGAAAAACTGTTTTTT; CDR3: CSARSVRATNEKLFF
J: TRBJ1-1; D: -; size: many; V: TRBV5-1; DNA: TGCGCCAGCAGCCCTGGGTGGACGGCCCGGAACACTGAAGCTTTCTTT; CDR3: CASSPGWTARNTEAFF
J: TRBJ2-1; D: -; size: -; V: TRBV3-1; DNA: TGTGCCAGCAGCCAAGATTCCGGAGGCTCCTACAATGAGCAGTTCTTC; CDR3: CASSQDSGGSYNEQFF
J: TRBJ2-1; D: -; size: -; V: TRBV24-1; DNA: TGTGCCACCAGTGATTCGTACAGGAGTGGGAATGAGCAGTTCTTC; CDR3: CATSDSYRSGNEQFF
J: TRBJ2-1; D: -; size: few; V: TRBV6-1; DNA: TGTGCCAGCAGTGACGCGGGCGTCTCCTACAATGAGCAGTTCTTC; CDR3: CASSDAGVSYNEQFF
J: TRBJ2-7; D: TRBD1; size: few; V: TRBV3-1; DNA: TGTGCCAGCAGCCAATCTGGACAGGGCATCGAGCAGTACTTC; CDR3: CASSQSGQGIEQYF
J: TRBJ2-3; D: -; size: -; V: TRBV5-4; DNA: TGTGCCAGCAGCTTGGGGGAGGATACGCAGTATTTT; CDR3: CASSLGEDTQYF
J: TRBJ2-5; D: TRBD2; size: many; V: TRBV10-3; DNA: TGTGCCATCAGTACACCAGAGACTAGCGGGAAAGGGACCCAGTACTTC; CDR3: CAISTPETSGKGTQYF